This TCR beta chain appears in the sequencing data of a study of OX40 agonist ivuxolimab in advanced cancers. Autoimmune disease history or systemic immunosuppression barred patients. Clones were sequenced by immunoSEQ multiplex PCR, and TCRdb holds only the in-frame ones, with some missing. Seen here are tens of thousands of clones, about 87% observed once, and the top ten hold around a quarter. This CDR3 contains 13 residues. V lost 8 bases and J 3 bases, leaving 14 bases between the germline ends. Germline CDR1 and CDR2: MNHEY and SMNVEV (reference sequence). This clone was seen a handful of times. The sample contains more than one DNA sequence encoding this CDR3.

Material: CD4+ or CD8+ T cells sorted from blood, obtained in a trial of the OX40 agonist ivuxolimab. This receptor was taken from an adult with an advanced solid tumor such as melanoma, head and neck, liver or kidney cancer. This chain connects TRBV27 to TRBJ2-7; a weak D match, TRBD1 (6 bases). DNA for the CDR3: TGTGCCAGCCGGCCGGGACACCGCTACGAGCAGTACTTC. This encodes CASRPGHRYEQYF.